This T cell receptor (beta chain) is from a study of Graves' ophthalmopathy and Graves' hyperthyroidism. Study results and limitations: Classification of ophthalmopathy versus stable hyperthyroidism by a 13-signature model yielded around 90% sensitivity and 70% to 83% specificity.

Investigators amplified TCR beta CDR3 regions from RNA transcripts. RT-PCR in the first round used HTBI primers; a second-round multiplex PCR followed. TCRdb called the multiplex PCR reads again in MiXCR, with one record for every CDR3 protein. The top ten clones hold over 2.5% of a sample with 600,000 to 700,000 distinct CDR3 sequences, about two fifths of them seen once. Disease in donors with ophthalmopathy had moderate-to-severe activity, CAS ≥3, NOSPECS ≥4 and under 3 months' duration. Each diagnosis was determined on the basis of clinical symptoms, serum thyroxine, TRAb, thyroid ultrasound and orbital computed tomography. The authors used Ficoll-Paque density gradient centrifugation to separate PBMCs. The input was more than 8 ml of fresh peripheral blood. This clonotype has only a few counts. The antigen remains unidentified. One junction end does not reproduce the germline sequence, and a read error may be involved.

This CDR3 is built from 16 residues. Germline-derived CDR1 and CDR2 are SGHVS and FQNEAQ. The rearrangement links TRBV7-8 to TRBJ2-7, with D uncertain. Sample: peripheral blood. This receptor was taken from an adult man with Graves' ophthalmopathy. The CDR3 coding sequence is TGCGCCAGCAGCCGAGGCTTCGGAGTCCCGACCTACGAGCAGTACTTC. It specifies CASSRGFGVPTYEQYF.